A single sample is the source of the 23 T cell receptor beta chains below, sequenced in a study of CD8 T cells in ankylosing spondylitis (dated by TCRdb to the late 2010s). Libraries came from 5' RACE. These reads were obtained on an Illumina HiSeq 2500. TCRdb cleaned the public reads at Q25 with fastp, built clones with MiXCR and kept in-frame beta chains. Rows are unified per CDR3 protein, each entry keeping the most common DNA and genes. The sample includes about 130,000 distinct CDR3 sequences, with approximately 14% observed a single time. The top ten hold 2.5% to 3% of the sample. Input material: blood, either unsorted or a sorted T cell fraction (not recorded which). The origin of the receptors is a female donor with ankylosing spondylitis or in good health (not recorded which).

This clonotype showed up just a few times. In DNA, the CDR3 is TGTGCCAGCATAAAGGGCCCTAGCGGGGTTAATGAGCAGTTCTTC. Its translation: CASIKGPSGVNEQFF. The chain recombines TRBV2 with TRBJ2-1, with 9 bases matching TRBD2. The V gene's germline CDR1 is SNHLY and CDR2 FYNNEI. V trimming: 7 bases; J trimming: 7 bases; junction bases outside the gene matches: 11. This CDR3 spans 15 amino acids.

This clonotype was seen repeatedly, ten times or more. The V gene is TRBV12-3 or TRBV12-4, the J gene TRBJ1-2, with D tentatively TRBD1 (6 bases). Trimming took 4 bases from V and 8 from J, leaving 8 bases between them. The CDR3 has 11 residues. The DNA for the CDR3 is TGTGCCAGCAGTTCAGGGGACGGCTACACCTTC. Translating it yields CASSSGDGYTF.

On this clonotype: This may come from a read error, since a much larger clone is one base off. The chain combines TRBV12-3 or TRBV12-4 with TRBJ2-7; no definite D call. The CDR3 contains 14 residues. As DNA, the CDR3 is TGTACCAGCAGTTTAGGGCTAGGCCCCTACGAGCAGTACTTC. It yields the protein CTSSLGLGPYEQYF.

At least ten counts were recorded for this clonotype. V usage is TRBV20-1 and J usage is TRBJ2-6; 10 bases are shared with TRBD1. The CDR3 has 17 amino acids. Per germline, CDR1 DFQATT and CDR2 SNEGSKA (reference sequence). V lost 5 bases and J lost 0; bases outside the gene matches: 7. The CDR3: CSAGDRGRTSGANVLTF. The CDR3 DNA follows: TGCAGTGCTGGTGACAGGGGGCGCACCTCTGGGGCCAACGTCCTGACTTTC.

This clonotype was seen more than once but under ten times. The rearrangement joins TRBV12-3 or TRBV12-4 to TRBJ2-5; D is perhaps TRBD2 (6 bases). This CDR3 has 12 amino acids. The germline V and J ends were trimmed by 7 bases and 5 bases, with 11 bases remaining between them. In nucleotides, the CDR3 is TGTGCCAGCACCCTAGGAGGGGAGACCCAGTACTTC. This gives the protein CASTLGGETQYF.

Many counts were recorded for this clonotype. The chain combines TRBV5-1 with TRBJ2-7; the match to TRBD2 covers 7 bases. There are 14 residues in the CDR3. Germline V lookup: CDR1 SGHRS, CDR2 YFSETQ. V shed 2 bases, J shed 6 bases, and the junction held 8 bases outside the gene matches. The CDR3 region has the DNA TGCGCCAGCAGCTTATTACGGGACTATAGCGAGCAGTACTTC. Translating gives CASSLLRDYSEQYF. The entire variable domain, with the rest obtained from reference TRBV5-1 and TRBJ2-7, is as follows: KAGVTQTPRYLIKTRGQQVTLSCSPISGHRSVSWYQQTPGQGLQFLFEYFSETQRNKGNFPGRFSGRQFSNSRSEMNVSTLELGDSALYLCASSLLRDYSEQYFGPGTRLTVT.

This chain connects TRBV20-1 to TRBJ2-3; 9 nucleotides agree with TRBD2. Trimming took 5 bases from V and 3 from J; bases not matched to a gene: 9. Germline lookup yields CDR1 DFQATT and CDR2 SNEGSKA (reference sequence). The CDR3 is made up of 15 amino acids. As DNA, the CDR3 is TGCAGTGCTCCCAGGGGCGGGGGGGCGACAGATACGCAGTATTTT. Translating gives CSAPRGGGATDTQYF.

The chain uses TRBV6-1 and TRBJ2-3, with D possibly being TRBD1 (5 bases). From germline, CDR1 is MNHNS and CDR2 SASEGT. This CDR3 has 15 residues. V gave up 1 base and J gave up 5 bases, with 13 bases separating them. CDR3 DNA: TGTGCCAGCAGTGAAGTGGACCCTAGGGGAGATACGCAGTATTTT. It specifies CASSEVDPRGDTQYF.

This chain connects TRBV27 to TRBJ2-2; TRBD1 is a possible D gene (5 bases). V was cut by 7 bases and J by 4 bases, with 16 bases left in between. CDR3 size: 15 residues. Germline V gives CDR1 MNHEY, CDR2 SMNVEV (reference sequence). The CDR3: CASNKGPPLTGELFF. The DNA for the CDR3 is TGTGCCAGCAACAAGGGGCCACCGCTCACCGGGGAGCTGTTTTTT.

This clonotype has at least ten counts. The chain combines TRBV7-9 with TRBJ2-5; the match to TRBD1 covers 10 bases. Germline values: CDR1 SEHNR, CDR2 FQNEAQ (reference sequence). Trimming took 5 bases from V and 1 from J; bases not matched to a gene: 10. CDR3 size: 17 residues. The CDR3 sequence is CASSRLTGGAGQETQYF. In DNA form, the CDR3 reads TGTGCCAGCAGCCGCCTGACAGGGGGCGCCGGCCAAGAGACCCAGTACTTC. The whole variable domain, filled in from reference TRBV7-9 and TRBJ2-5, reads DTGVSQNPRHKITKRGQNVTFRCDPISEHNRLYWYRQTLGQGPEFLTYFQNEAQLEKSRLLSDRFSAERPKGSFSTLEIQRTEQGDSAMYLCASSRLTGGAGQETQYFGPGTRLLVL.

The V call is TRBV5-1, the J call TRBJ2-3; the match to TRBD2 covers 16 bases. Trimming took 4 bases from V and 5 from J; bases not matched to a gene: 10. CDR1 is SGHRS, CDR2 YFSETQ, per germline. This CDR3 spans 18 amino acids. CDR3 protein: CASSIGTSGGETLDTQYF. The CDR3 DNA is TGCGCCAGCAGCATCGGGACTAGCGGGGGGGAAACTCTAGATACGCAGTATTTT.

This clonotype came up a few times. The chain is built from TRBV3-1 and TRBJ1-1, with D maybe TRBD1 (5 bases). This CDR3 spans 14 amino acids. Trimming took 4 bases from V and 5 from J, leaving 14 bases between them. Germline CDR1 reads LGHDT; CDR2 reads YNNKEL (reference sequence). The CDR3 DNA sequence: TGTGCCAGCAGCCCGGGAGGGGTGGGGACTGAAGCTTTCTTT. Translating gives CASSPGGVGTEAFF.

This clonotype was counted only a few times. The rearrangement joins TRBV11-2 to TRBJ2-5; D is possibly TRBD1 or TRBD2 (5 bases each). Trimming removed 4 bases from V and 5 bases from J, with 11 bases in between. CDR1 is SGHAT, CDR2 FQNNGV, per germline. The CDR3 is 13 amino acids. This chain's CDR3 is CASSSGTSETQYF. CDR3 sequence (DNA): TGTGCCAGCAGCTCAGGGACGAGCGAGACCCAGTACTTC.

This clonotype was detected only a few times. The rearrangement uses TRBV11-2 and TRBJ2-1; 12 nucleotides match TRBD2. Germline V gives CDR1 SGHAT, CDR2 FQNNGV. V was pared by 2 bases and J by 10 bases, with 9 bases of the junction left unmatched. The CDR3 runs 16 residues. The CDR3 region is CASSLRTSGAFWEQFF. In DNA, the CDR3 is TGTGCCAGCAGCTTAAGGACTAGCGGGGCATTTTGGGAGCAGTTCTTC. Full variable domain (rest looked up from reference TRBV11-2 and TRBJ2-1): EAGVAQSPRYKIIEKRQSVAFWCNPISGHATLYWYQQILGQGPKLLIQFQNNGVVDDSQLPKDRFSAERLKGVDSTLKIQPAKLEDSAVYLCASSLRTSGAFWEQFFGPGTRLTVL.

The V gene is TRBV7-9, the J gene TRBJ2-1; D remains ambiguous. The CDR3 contains 14 residues. Trimming removed 1 base from V and 5 bases from J, with 9 bases in between. CDR1 is SEHNR and CDR2 is FQNEAQ in the germline V gene (reference sequence). CDR3 protein: CASSLEPQNNEQFF. The CDR3, as DNA: TGTGCCAGCAGCTTAGAGCCACAGAACAATGAGCAGTTCTTC.

The rearrangement joins TRBV11-1 to TRBJ2-6; the match to TRBD1 covers 8 bases. CDR1 and CDR2 (germline): SGHAT, FQDESV (reference sequence). The ends lost 5 bases at V and 0 bases at J; junction bases unmatched: 9. This CDR3 region has 18 residues. CDR3 in amino acids: CASSRSGTGASGANVLTF. The CDR3 nucleotides read TGTGCCAGCAGCCGCTCCGGGACAGGAGCCTCTGGGGCCAACGTCCTGACTTTC.

This clonotype was seen at least ten times. The V call is TRBV5-1, the J call TRBJ2-2; D remains unclear. In germline, CDR1 is SGHRS, CDR2 YFSETQ. Trimming took 0 bases from V and 4 from J, leaving 4 bases between them. The CDR3 contains 13 residues. CDR3 coding DNA: TGCGCCAGCAGCTTGGAGATCACCGGGGAGCTGTTTTTT. Encoded protein: CASSLEITGELFF.

This chain links TRBV5-1 with TRBJ1-1; D gene unclear. Trimming took 6 bases from V and 1 from J, leaving 13 bases between them. CDR3 length: 14 residues. Germline assignment: CDR1 SGHRS and CDR2 YFSETQ. The CDR3 DNA reads as TGCGCCAGCAAGTCCGGCGGTCCGAACACTGAAGCTTTCTTT. It yields the protein CASKSGGPNTEAFF.

This clonotype was detected ten times or more. The V gene is TRBV5-1, the J gene TRBJ2-2; tentatively, D is TRBD1 (6 bases). Germline-derived CDR1 and CDR2 are SGHRS and YFSETQ. The V end lost 3 bases, the J end lost 1 base, and 7 bases lay between the germline ends. The CDR3 runs 14 residues. The CDR3 bases are TGCGCCAGCAGCTGGGGACAGAACACCGGGGAGCTGTTTTTT. Protein sequence: CASSWGQNTGELFF.

In this sample, this clonotype turned up a few times. The chain couples TRBV12-3 or TRBV12-4 to TRBJ2-4; 7 nucleotides agree with TRBD1. The CDR3 sequence is 14 residues long. Trimming removed 4 bases from V and 6 bases from J; junction bases left unmatched: 6. CDR3 sequence (DNA): TGTGCCAGCAGTTCCAATAGACAGGGAAACATTCAGTACTTC. It specifies CASSSNRQGNIQYF.

CDR3 residues: CASRLGELFF. CDR3 sequence (DNA): TGTGCCAGCAGACTCGGGGAGCTGTTTTTT. The chain is built from TRBV7-9 and TRBJ2-2; D not certain. Germline V gives CDR1 SEHNR, CDR2 FQNEAQ (reference sequence). The CDR3 has 10 amino acids. Trimming cost V 6 bases and J 7 bases, with 3 bases left between them.

The chain is built from TRBV5-1 and TRBJ2-2; 9 bases map to TRBD1. V lost 6 bases to trimming and J lost 6 bases; unmatched junction nucleotides: 6. The germline V gene has CDR1 SGHRS and CDR2 YFSETQ. The CDR3 is 14 residues long. The CDR3 protein is CASTSGQGAGELFF. In DNA form, the CDR3 reads TGCGCCAGCACATCGGGACAGGGCGCCGGGGAGCTGTTTTTT.

The CDR3 DNA reads TGTGCCAGCATTCCTGAGCGGGGGCGATACAATGAGCAGTTCTTC. The encoded protein is CASIPERGRYNEQFF. This chain links TRBV12-3 or TRBV12-4 with TRBJ2-1; 8 bases fit TRBD2. The CDR3 length is 15 residues. The junction had 9 bases not matched to a gene; V was cut back by 7 bases and J by 4 bases.